This T cell receptor (beta chain) was observed in a study of CD4 T cells in relation to SARS-CoV-2 and coronaviruses. Across the study: PBMCs were cultured with antigen for 10 days before TCR beta sequencing.

Turning to this clone: What it binds is not known.

Repertoires were generated with immunoSEQ multiplex PCR, while TCRdb's copy carries only in-frame clones and drops some. This table holds roughly 38,000 clones, under 90% found once. The germline V and J ends were trimmed by 2 bases and 4 bases, with 16 bases remaining between them. Germline values: CDR1 SGHRS, CDR2 YFSETQ. The CDR3 length is 15 residues. The receptor was isolated from an adult with COVID-19. Sequences were obtained from naive CD4+ T cells from PBMCs, cultured in vitro. Specified subset: naive CD4+ T cells isolated by negative enrichment. The chain couples TRBV5-1 to TRBJ2-7; no firm D call. DNA of the CDR3: TGCGCCAGCAGCTTTGGAGTCAGGAGATCATACGAGCAGTACTTC. It yields the protein CASSFGVRRSYEQYF. Supplemented by reference TRBV5-1 and TRBJ2-7, the full variable domain reads KAGVTQTPRYLIKTRGQQVTLSCSPISGHRSVSWYQQTPGQGLQFLFEYFSETQRNKGNFPGRFSGRQFSNSRSEMNVSTLELGDSALYLCASSFGVRRSYEQYFGPGTRLTVT.